This TCR beta chain was retrieved from a study of cytotoxic CD8 clonotypes in ibrutinib-treated CLL. Findings and limits, study-wide: Sustained-remission and progressing patients had different sampling times.

Turning to this clone: Its antigen remains unidentified.

Clones were read by immunoSEQ multiplex PCR, and TCRdb kept only the in-frame ones, dropping some. The data contain fewer than 150,000 clones, around 84% of them singletons. CDR1 and CDR2 from the germline V gene are SGHVS and FQNEAQ. The CDR3 runs 13 residues. With 5 bases removed from V and 5 bases from J, the gap between germline ends came to 12 bases. Sequences were derived from PBMCs, sampled after 24 months of ibrutinib treatment. The chain carries TRBV7-8 and TRBJ1-1; D gene uncertain. The TCR originated in a human donor with chronic lymphocytic leukemia. In DNA form, the CDR3 reads TGTGCCAGCAGCCTCGGGCGGGAGACTGAAGCTTTCTTT. Its protein product is CASSLGRETEAFF.